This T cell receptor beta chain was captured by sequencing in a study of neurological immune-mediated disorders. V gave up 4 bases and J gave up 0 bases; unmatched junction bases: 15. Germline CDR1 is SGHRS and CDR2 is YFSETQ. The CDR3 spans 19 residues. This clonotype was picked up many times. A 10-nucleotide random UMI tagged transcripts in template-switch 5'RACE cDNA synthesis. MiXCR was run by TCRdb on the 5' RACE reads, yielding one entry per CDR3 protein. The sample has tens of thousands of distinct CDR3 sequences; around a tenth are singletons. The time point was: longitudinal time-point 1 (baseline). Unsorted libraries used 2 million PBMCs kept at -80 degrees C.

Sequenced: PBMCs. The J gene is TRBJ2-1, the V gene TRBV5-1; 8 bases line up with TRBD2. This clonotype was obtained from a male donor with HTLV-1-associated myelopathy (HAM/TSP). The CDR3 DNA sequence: TGCGCCAGCAGCCCCTCCGGGGTAGCGGGGCCCTCCTCCTACAATGAGCAGTTCTTC. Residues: CASSPSGVAGPSSYNEQFF.